The present T cell receptor (beta chain) was sequenced within a study of technical replicates of blood from a handful of donors (dated by TCRdb to about 2017). The library came from the immunoSEQ multiplex PCR assay. TCRdb retrieved this table from immuneACCESS and kept in-frame rearrangements only. Not all clones are present; in checked studies, unresolved V genes account for under half, and no reason is known for the remainder. The sample table records 75,000 to 95,000 clones; 90% to 95% of these occur just once. Of the sample, 0.2% to 0.3% is held by the ten largest clones. A remark on this clone: Its antigen specificity is not known. No qualities accompany the bases; no much larger clone lies one base away.

The specimen sequenced was T cells isolated from PBMCs. The sequence was collected from a human donor in good health.

The base sequence is TGTGCCAGCAGCCAATCAGGCTACGAGCAGTACTTC. Protein translation: CASSQSGYEQYF. The chain was built from TRBV14 and TRBJ2-7, with an unclear D gene assignment. As encoded in the germline V gene, CDR1 is SGHDN while CDR2 is FVKESK. V is pared back by 2 bases and J by 3 bases, with 5 bases lying between the germline termini. Counted from cysteine to phenylalanine, this CDR3 has 12 amino acids. Only the CDR3 DNA is retained, 36 bases long and in frame from the first base. Where the CDR3 stops, the reference TRBV14 and TRBJ2-7 genes take over; the full variable domain is EAGVTQFPSHSVIEKGQTVTLRCDPISGHDNLYWYRRVMGKEIKFLLHFVKESKQDESGMPNNRFLAERTGGTYSTLKVQPAELEDSGVYFCASSQSGYEQYFGPGTRLTVT.